This T cell receptor beta chain was found in a study of regulatory T cells in long-lasting Graves disease. Relying on iRepertoire HTBI primers and Arm-PCR of CDR3 regions, the team built TCR beta libraries. TCRdb itself ran the multiplex PCR reads through MiXCR, one entry per CDR3 protein. The table lists around 460,000 distinct CDR3 sequences, around a fifth of them singletons, with around 14% in the top ten. Indicated time point: persistent/refractory GD, antithyroid drugs over 5 years with positive TRAb. The TCR library used RNA extracted from PBMCs. This clonotype showed up many times. The length of the CDR3 is 14 residues. Germline V lookup: CDR1 LGHDT, CDR2 YNNKEL (reference sequence). Between the trimmed V and J ends, which lost 3 bases and 9 bases, there was a span of 12 bases.

The chain recombines TRBV3-1 with TRBJ1-6; D possibly corresponds to TRBD1 (5 bases). This specimen consisted of peripheral blood mononuclear cells (PBMCs), obtained when the disease was refractory, from a patient treated with antithyroid drugs. The origin of this receptor is a female donor with Graves disease. CDR3 coding DNA: TGTGCCAGCAGCCAGGGGGATCAAGCTTCACCCCTCCACTTT. This gives the protein CASSQGDQASPLHF.